The 21 T cell receptor beta chains below all came from one sample that was sequenced in a study of blood T cells in healthy people across ages. A second PCR, run for roughly 7 to 12 cycles, used a sample-barcoded 5' primer plus a J-beta primer mix. TCRdb reanalysed the 5' RACE reads using MiXCR and keeps one entry per CDR3 protein. The sample contains 550,000 to 800,000 distinct CDR3 sequences, about 34% of which appear only once. The specimen was blood. These receptors were taken from a woman of 80 years or more in good health.

This clonotype has at least ten counts. The chain uses TRBV19 and TRBJ2-1; TRBD1 is a possible D gene (5 bases). CDR1 and CDR2 (germline): LNHDA, SQIVND (reference sequence). The CDR3 extends over 16 amino acids. Trimming took off 5 bases at V and 5 bases at J, with 19 bases between the two ends. CDR3 in amino acids: CASSPQTAMGNNEQFF. The DNA for the CDR3 is TGTGCCAGTAGTCCCCAGACAGCAATGGGCAACAATGAGCAGTTCTTC.

Worth noting for this clonotype: A read error may be the cause here, since a much bigger clone is one base away. This sequence joins TRBV7-2 and TRBJ1-4; 7 bases line up with TRBD1. The length of the CDR3 is 15 residues. Germline V gives CDR1 SGHTA, CDR2 FQGNSA. Written as DNA, the CDR3 is TGTGCCAGCAGCCCTCAGGGGGTCAGTTATGAAAAACTGGTTTTT. This encodes CASSPQGVSYEKLVF. The whole variable domain, remainder taken from reference TRBV7-2 and TRBJ1-4, is GAGVSQSPSNKVTEKGKDVELRCDPISGHTALYWYRQSLGQGLEFLIYFQGNSAPDKSGLPSDRFSAERTGGSVSTLTIQRTQQEDSAVYLCASSPQGVSYEKLVFGSGTQLSVL.

This clonotype was seen many times. This chain connects TRBV12-3 or TRBV12-4 to TRBJ2-5, with TRBD1 matching 8 bases. The length of the CDR3 is 13 residues. With V trimmed by 5 bases and J by 11 bases, 10 bases remained unmatched. This CDR3 is CASSVTGQDRQYF. The CDR3 nucleotides read TGTGCCAGCAGTGTTACGGGACAGGATAGGCAGTACTTC.

This clonotype was detected ten times or more. This chain joins TRBV4-2 and TRBJ2-7; 9 bases align to TRBD1. V shed 2 bases, J shed 0 bases, and the junction held 8 bases outside the gene matches. This CDR3 contains 17 residues. Per germline, CDR1 LGHNA and CDR2 YNFKEQ. The CDR3 loop is CASSQMGTGPSSYEQYF. CDR3 DNA: TGTGCCAGCAGCCAAATGGGGACAGGGCCAAGCTCCTACGAGCAGTACTTC.

The rearrangement joins TRBV12-3 or TRBV12-4 to TRBJ1-2; 10 bases match TRBD1. V shed 6 bases and J 3 bases; nucleotides not matched to a gene: 4. The CDR3 is made up of 14 amino acids. CDR3 nucleotides: TGTGCCAGCAGGGCGACAGGGGGCGACTATGGCTACACCTTC. Its protein is CASRATGGDYGYTF.

This clonotype was recorded many times. This chain connects TRBV6-5 to TRBJ2-7, with 9 bases fitting TRBD1. V shed 6 bases and J 3 bases; nucleotides not matched to a gene: 9. Germline values: CDR1 MNHEY, CDR2 SVGAGI. This CDR3 spans 15 amino acids. The CDR3 DNA sequence: TGTGCCAGCAGGGCCGACAGGGGGACCATCTACGAGCAGTACTTC. This translates into CASRADRGTIYEQYF.

The genes are TRBV3-1 and TRBJ2-3; 8 nucleotides line up with TRBD2. The CDR3 extends over 16 amino acids. The ends lost 9 bases at V and 4 bases at J; junction bases unmatched: 15. Germline values: CDR1 LGHDT, CDR2 YNNKEL (reference sequence). The CDR3 reads CASSYLPGGLPDTQYF. The CDR3 coding sequence is TGTGCCAGTAGCTATCTACCGGGGGGGCTCCCAGATACGCAGTATTTT.

The J gene is TRBJ1-6, the V gene TRBV6-5; 9 bases align to TRBD1. The CDR3 has 14 residues. With 8 bases clipped from V and 7 bases from J, the junction kept 6 bases outside the gene matches. The V gene's germline CDR1 is MNHEY and CDR2 SVGAGI. CDR3 loop: CASGGGQGNSPLHF. CDR3 DNA sequence: TGTGCCAGCGGGGGAGGACAGGGGAATTCACCCCTCCACTTT.

The rearrangement joins TRBV20-1 to TRBJ2-5, with a possible D match to TRBD1 (6 bases). Trimming left V 7 bases short and J 1 base short, with 13 bases between. Germline CDR1 reads DFQATT; CDR2 reads SNEGSKA (reference sequence). This CDR3 is 13 amino acids long. CDR3 in DNA: TGCAGTGTCCCACAGACAGGCCAAGAGACCCAGTACTTC. Translated, it gives CSVPQTGQETQYF.

The table lists this clonotype with a count of one. The rearrangement joins TRBV7-2 to TRBJ2-5, with 9 positions matching TRBD1. The CDR3 covers 17 residues. CDR1 is SGHTA, CDR2 FQGNSA, per germline. V shed 0 bases and J 1 base; nucleotides not matched to a gene: 6. The CDR3 sequence is CASSLAPLQGAQETQYF. CDR3 in DNA: TGTGCCAGCAGCTTAGCCCCTTTACAGGGGGCCCAAGAGACCCAGTACTTC. Complete variable domain (other parts from reference TRBV7-2 and TRBJ2-5): GAGVSQSPSNKVTEKGKDVELRCDPISGHTALYWYRQSLGQGLEFLIYFQGNSAPDKSGLPSDRFSAERTGGSVSTLTIQRTQQEDSAVYLCASSLAPLQGAQETQYFGPGTRLLVL.

The chain employs TRBV20-1 and TRBJ1-2; D is possibly TRBD1 (6 bases). This CDR3 is built from 14 residues. In germline, CDR1 is DFQATT, CDR2 SNEGSKA (reference sequence). V lost 2 bases and J 0 bases, leaving 10 bases between the germline ends. Here the CDR3 DNA reads TGCAGTGCTAGACCCAGGACAGCTAACTATGGCTACACCTTC. Residues: CSARPRTANYGYTF.

This clonotype was observed a handful of times. The chain recombines TRBV18 with TRBJ1-2; TRBD1 agrees at 9 bases. The length of the CDR3 is 16 residues. The V segment lost 2 bases and the J segment 4 bases; nucleotides outside the gene matches: 8. CDR1 and CDR2 (germline): KGHSH, LQKENI. The CDR3 DNA follows: TGTGCCAGCTCACCAAACCCGGGACAGGGAGCCTATGGCTACACCTTC. This codes for CASSPNPGQGAYGYTF.

Ten or more counts support this clonotype. The chain's CDR3 is CSVTTITDTQYF. The CDR3 nucleotides are TGCAGTGTCACCACTATAACAGATACGCAGTATTTT. The genes are TRBV20-1 and TRBJ2-3; D ambiguous. This CDR3 is 12 amino acids long. With 7 bases removed from V and 3 bases from J, the gap between germline ends came to 11 bases. The germline V gene has CDR1 DFQATT and CDR2 SNEGSKA (reference sequence).

This clonotype occurred once. It may be a read error: a sequence one base away is much more abundant. The chain couples TRBV5-1 to TRBJ1-1; D is perhaps TRBD1 (5 bases). This CDR3 has 13 amino acids. Germline V lookup: CDR1 SGHRS, CDR2 YFSETQ. V was clipped by 7 bases and J by 4 bases, with 14 bases between them. CDR3 residues: CASGPFGGTEAFF. DNA of the CDR3: TGCGCCAGCGGCCCCTTCGGGGGCACTGAAGCTTTCTTT.

This clonotype was observed many times. The CDR3 region has the DNA TGCAGCGTTGAAGAAAGGGGGTTGGAGACCCAGTACTTC. It encodes CSVEERGLETQYF. The V gene is TRBV29-1, the J gene TRBJ2-5, with a weak D call TRBD1 (6 bases). The germline V gene has CDR1 SQVTM and CDR2 ANQGSEA. CDR3 length: 13 amino acids. V was cut by 0 bases and J by 5 bases, with 10 bases left in between.

Concerning this clonotype itself: One base away lies a much larger clone, so this may be a sequencing read error. The chain uses TRBV7-2 and TRBJ2-7; 9 nucleotides line up with TRBD1. Germline CDR1 is SGHTA and CDR2 is FQGNSA. Trimming removed 2 bases from V and 7 bases from J; junction bases left unmatched: 15. The CDR3 consists of 17 residues. The CDR3 is CASSLSSRGTGSREQYF. The CDR3 DNA sequence: TGTGCCAGCAGCTTATCCAGTAGGGGGACAGGGAGTAGGGAGCAGTACTTC.

As regards this clonotype: The junction differs from germline at one of its ends, possibly a read error. The J gene is TRBJ2-7, the V gene TRBV7-9; weak D call: TRBD1 (5 bases). Germline V gene lookup returns CDR1 SEHNR and CDR2 FQNEAQ (reference sequence). The CDR3 runs 13 residues. The CDR3 nucleotides read TGTTCCAGCAGCTTGACAGAGTACAATGAGCAGTACTTC. Amino acids: CSSSLTEYNEQYF. The whole variable domain, filled in from reference TRBV7-9 and TRBJ2-7, reads DTGVSQNPRHKITKRGQNVTFRCDPISEHNRLYWYRQTLGQGPEFLTYFQNEAQLEKSRLLSDRFSAERPKGSFSTLEIQRTEQGDSAMYLCSSSLTEYNEQYFGPGTRLTVT.

The genes are TRBV4-2 and TRBJ2-5, with D unclear. TRBJ2-7 explains the end of the DNA better; the J call may be wrong. Germline values: CDR1 LGHNA, CDR2 YNFKEQ. The CDR3 totals 14 residues. The CDR3 sequence: CASSQDGVGDEQYF. In DNA form, the CDR3 reads TGTGCCAGCAGCCAAGATGGGGTTGGGGACGAGCAGTACTTC.

As to this clonotype: Because the CDR3's place on the DNA is in doubt, the DNA is left out and the CDR3 is given as listed by TCRdb. The chain uses TRBV30 and TRBJ2-1; the table gives TRBD1 as D, unverified against the DNA. Germline-derived CDR1 and CDR2 are GTSNPN and SVGIG (reference sequence). 13 amino acids form the CDR3, both terminal residues included. The CDR3 region is CAWSVGTGSGPFF.

Turning to this clonotype: Since a much larger clone is just one base distant, this may be a read error. The chain uses TRBV11-2 and TRBJ1-2; D may be TRBD1 (5 bases). Germline CDR1 and CDR2: SGHAT and FQNNGV. Trimming stripped 4 bases from V and 7 bases from J, with 22 bases between. This CDR3 spans 16 amino acids. The CDR3 DNA follows: TGTGCCAGCAGCTCGCGGGGGAGTTTTCCTTCTCGTGGCTACACCTTC. As protein: CASSSRGSFPSRGYTF.

This clonotype was counted many times. This chain joins TRBV6-1 and TRBJ2-1, with 15 nucleotides matching TRBD2. Germline lookup yields CDR1 MNHNS and CDR2 SASEGT. Trimming took 5 bases from V and 2 from J; bases not matched to a gene: 10. CDR3 length: 19 residues. The CDR3 protein is CASSPRTSGGDSPYNEQFF. CDR3 sequence (DNA): TGTGCCAGCAGTCCCCGGACTAGCGGGGGGGATTCCCCCTACAATGAGCAGTTCTTC.